These 4 T cell receptor beta chains were sequenced from one sample in a study of T cell responses to AZD1222 COVID-19 vaccine. Sequencing used immunoSEQ multiplex PCR; TCRdb keeps in-frame clones, though not all of them. The sample consists of some 140,000 clones, under 95% of them appearing once. The source material was peripheral blood, sampled on day 0 of AZD1222 vaccination. Every receptor here comes from an adult in good health.

This rearrangement joins TRBV5-6 to TRBJ2-7; D might be TRBD1 (6 bases). The CDR3 spans 13 residues. Germline V gene sequence: CDR1 SGHDT, CDR2 YYEEEE. The V end was cut by 3 bases, the J end by 6 bases, with 13 bases between. CDR3: CASSSGTSGEQYF. The CDR3 DNA follows: TGTGCCAGCAGCTCCGGGACATCTGGCGAGCAGTACTTC. The complete variable domain, with remaining parts taken from reference TRBV5-6 and TRBJ2-7, reads DAGVTQSPTHLIKTRGQQVTLRCSPKSGHDTVSWYQQALGQGPQFIFQYYEEEERQRGNFPDRFSGHQFPNYSSELNVNALLLGDSALYLCASSSGTSGEQYFGPGTRLTVT.

This chain links TRBV4-3 with TRBJ2-2; possible D gene TRBD2, 7 bases. Germline V gene sequence: CDR1 LGHNA, CDR2 YSLEER. Trimming removed 0 bases at V and 5 bases at J, with 13 bases between. The CDR3 covers 16 residues. The CDR3, as DNA: TGCGCCAGCAGCCAAGATTTCGCGGGGGCTACCGGGGAGCTGTTTTTT. Protein: CASSQDFAGATGELFF.

The rearrangement links TRBV24-1 to TRBJ1-1; D is undetermined. V was pared by 7 bases and J by 1 base, with 9 bases between. CDR3 length: 13 residues. The germline CDR1 and CDR2 sequences are KGHDR and SFDVKD. The CDR3 region is CATRSGENTEAFF. CDR3 bases: TGTGCCACCAGAAGCGGGGAGAACACTGAAGCTTTCTTT.

J is TRBJ2-4 and V is TRBV7-9; no definite D call. The CDR3 is made up of 19 amino acids. V was shortened by 4 bases and J by 0 bases, with 22 bases between the two germline ends. Germline V lookup: CDR1 SEHNR, CDR2 FQNEAQ (reference sequence). Here the CDR3 reads CASSYRAEELDVAKNIQYF. CDR3 sequence (DNA): TGTGCCAGCAGCTATCGGGCAGAGGAGTTAGATGTAGCCAAAAACATTCAGTACTTC. The full variable domain, with the rest looked up from reference TRBV7-9 and TRBJ2-4, is DTGVSQNPRHKITKRGQNVTFRCDPISEHNRLYWYRQTLGQGPEFLTYFQNEAQLEKSRLLSDRFSAERPKGSFSTLEIQRTEQGDSAMYLCASSYRAEELDVAKNIQYFGAGTRLSVL.